Below, 25 T cell receptor beta chains from the same sample are listed, as sequenced in a study of cytomegalovirus exposure and HLA in healthy donors. Profiling relied on immunoSEQ multiplex PCR, and the TCRdb table lists in-frame clones only, not all of them. In the table there are 150,000 or so clones, roughly 84% of which are singletons. The sequencing input was PBMCs. Every receptor here comes from a human donor in good health.

This chain links TRBV7-6 with TRBJ1-4; 7 bases match TRBD1. Germline V gene lookup returns CDR1 SGHVS and CDR2 FNYEAQ. This CDR3 is 16 amino acids long. V was clipped by 7 bases and J by 2 bases; unmatched bases: 10. Written as DNA, the CDR3 is TGTGCCAGCAAGGAGAGGGGGCTTTCGACTAATGAAAAACTGTTTTTT. It codes for CASKERGLSTNEKLFF.

The rearrangement joins TRBV5-1 to TRBJ2-5; 8 nucleotides match TRBD2. V trimming: 5 bases; J trimming: 3 bases; junction bases outside the gene matches: 9. Germline V CDR1 and CDR2: SGHRS, YFSETQ. This CDR3 has 15 residues. The CDR3 is CASRTIAGPEETQYF. The DNA for the CDR3 is TGCGCCAGCAGAACAATAGCGGGACCGGAAGAGACCCAGTACTTC.

V gene TRBV5-1 combines with J gene TRBJ2-7; D is uncertain. Trimming left V 0 bases short and J 2 bases short, with 6 bases between. Germline CDR1 is SGHRS and CDR2 is YFSETQ. The CDR3 is made up of 13 amino acids. This CDR3 is CASSLDSTYEQYF. CDR3 sequence (DNA): TGCGCCAGCAGCTTGGACAGTACCTACGAGCAGTACTTC.

The count of this clone is one. The CDR3 nucleotides are TGTGCCAGCAGTTTTTCGGCTAGCGAAGAGACCCAGTACTTC. Translation gives CASSFSASEETQYF. The chain is built from TRBV27 and TRBJ2-5; the D gene is possibly TRBD2 (6 bases). CDR3 length equals 14 residues. Germline CDR1 and CDR2: MNHEY and SMNVEV (reference sequence). V lost 3 bases to trimming and J lost 3 bases, with 11 bases between them.

This clone was observed at least ten times. In DNA, the CDR3 is TGCAGCGTTGGGCGGGAGGGCCGGTACGAGCAGTACTTC. Protein sequence: CSVGREGRYEQYF. The chain is built from TRBV29-1 and TRBJ2-7; 9 bases fit TRBD2. CDR3 length: 13 residues. CDR1 SQVTM and CDR2 ANQGSEA come from the germline V gene. V was clipped by 4 bases and J by 4 bases; unmatched bases: 5.

DNA for the CDR3: TGTGCCAGCAGCTTCCCTGGCTCGAACACTGAAGCTTTCTTT. Protein sequence: CASSFPGSNTEAFF. The rearrangement links TRBV7-8 to TRBJ1-1; D ambiguous. The V end was cut by 3 bases, the J end by 1 base, with 9 bases between. This CDR3 has 14 residues. From germline, CDR1 is SGHVS and CDR2 FQNEAQ.

The sample holds one count of this clone. The chain combines TRBV4-1 with TRBJ1-4; 8 bases are shared with TRBD1. V gave up 4 bases and J gave up 6 bases; unmatched junction bases: 7. The CDR3 loop spans 15 amino acids. CDR1 MGHRA and CDR2 YSYEKL come from the germline V gene. CDR3 bases: TGCGCCAGCAGCCCTAACAGGGGGAGAGATGAAAAACTGTTTTTT. Protein product: CASSPNRGRDEKLFF.

This chain connects TRBV6-1 to TRBJ1-4, with D possibly matching TRBD1 (6 bases). This CDR3 region has 15 residues. The germline V gene has CDR1 MNHNS and CDR2 SASEGT. Deletions cut 1 base from V and 0 bases from J, with 6 bases between. The CDR3 DNA follows: TGTGCCAGCAGTGAAGGGACAGCAACTAATGAAAAACTGTTTTTT. Its protein product is CASSEGTATNEKLFF.

CDR3 DNA: TGCGCCAGCAGCCACGCGGGACTAAACACTGAAGCTTTCTTT. Protein product: CASSHAGLNTEAFF. The chain combines TRBV4-3 with TRBJ1-1; possibly TRBD1 for D (5 bases). Germline V gene sequence: CDR1 LGHNA, CDR2 YSLEER. V gave up 3 bases and J gave up 2 bases, with 10 bases separating them. The CDR3 covers 14 residues.

The chain uses TRBV7-2 and TRBJ2-1; D is ambiguous. The germline V and J ends were trimmed by 3 bases and 5 bases, with 11 bases remaining between them. The CDR3 extends over 14 amino acids. The germline CDR1 and CDR2 sequences are SGHTA and FQGNSA. The CDR3 is CASSFVLRDNEQFF. In DNA form, the CDR3 reads TGTGCCAGCAGCTTTGTATTGCGAGACAATGAGCAGTTCTTC.

The CDR3 DNA is TGTGCCAGCAGTTACCAGACAGGGCCAAACACCGGGGAGCTGTTTTTT. It is translated as CASSYQTGPNTGELFF. V is TRBV6-5 and J is TRBJ2-2, with 7 bases matching TRBD1. The CDR3 totals 16 residues. V lost 2 bases to trimming and J lost 2 bases; unmatched junction nucleotides: 5. Germline V gene sequence: CDR1 MNHEY, CDR2 SVGAGI.

This clone has a handful of counts. V gene TRBV27 combines with J gene TRBJ1-2; D call uncertain. CDR3 size: 13 residues. V dropped 5 bases and J dropped 4 bases, with 11 bases sitting between them. CDR1 is MNHEY and CDR2 is SMNVEV in the germline V gene (reference sequence). The CDR3 DNA reads TGTGCCAGCAGTAGGACTGCTTTCTATGGCTACACCTTC. Its translation is CASSRTAFYGYTF.

The chain combines TRBV6-1 with TRBJ1-1; 7 bases are a match to TRBD1. In germline, CDR1 is MNHNS, CDR2 SASEGT. The CDR3 contains 17 residues. V dropped 0 bases and J dropped 1; count of bases not matched to a gene: 8. The CDR3 DNA follows: TGTGCCAGCAGTGAAGCCGGGTGGGACAGCCGGAACACTGAAGCTTTCTTT. Its translation: CASSEAGWDSRNTEAFF.

The genes are TRBV25-1 and TRBJ2-5; a possible D gene is TRBD2 (7 bases). The V and J ends lost 8 bases and 5 bases respectively, with 18 bases between them. Germline-derived CDR1 and CDR2 are MGHDK and SYGVNS. This CDR3 has 14 amino acids. Written as DNA, the CDR3 is TGTGCCAGCTCACAAGGGAGGGGGAAGGAGACCCAGTACTTC. It is translated as CASSQGRGKETQYF.

This clone came up once. V gene TRBV4-1 combines with J gene TRBJ1-5; D gene ambiguous. This CDR3 has 13 residues. V dropped 0 bases and J dropped 7 bases, with 7 bases sitting between them. From germline, CDR1 is MGHRA and CDR2 YSYEKL. This CDR3 is CASSQDARQPQHF. The CDR3 DNA reads as TGCGCCAGCAGCCAAGACGCTCGGCAGCCCCAGCATTTT.

The chain joins TRBV19 to TRBJ1-5; weak D call: TRBD1 (6 bases). The CDR3 is made up of 15 amino acids. Trimming removed 3 bases from V and 7 bases from J, with 16 bases in between. CDR1 and CDR2 (germline): LNHDA, SQIVND (reference sequence). The chain's CDR3 is CASSMGDRPGQPQHF. The CDR3 bases are TGTGCCAGTAGTATGGGAGACAGGCCGGGACAGCCCCAGCATTTT. The complete variable domain, with remaining parts taken from reference TRBV19 and TRBJ1-5, reads DGGITQSPKYLFRKEGQNVTLSCEQNLNHDAMYWYRQDPGQGLRLIYYSQIVNDFQKGDIAEGYSVSREKKESFPLTVTSAQKNPTAFYLCASSMGDRPGQPQHFGDGTRLSIL.

This sequence joins TRBV18 and TRBJ1-5; the match to TRBD1 covers 9 bases. J was trimmed by 7 bases and V by 0 bases; bases with no gene match: 4. The germline V gene has CDR1 KGHSH and CDR2 LQKENI. The CDR3 extends over 15 amino acids. CDR3 nucleotide sequence: TGTGCCAGCTCACCACCGGGACAGGGAATACAGCCCCAGCATTTT. This sequence encodes CASSPPGQGIQPQHF.

The V call is TRBV28, the J call TRBJ2-7, with 9 bases fitting TRBD1. The ends lost 2 bases at V and 2 bases at J; junction bases unmatched: 1. Germline CDR1 MDHEN, CDR2 SYDVKM. CDR3 size: 14 residues. CDR3 DNA sequence: TGTGCCAGCAGTTTAAGACAGGGGGCCTACGAGCAGTACTTC. It specifies CASSLRQGAYEQYF.

V usage is TRBV29-1 and J usage is TRBJ1-1; the D gene is possibly TRBD1 (6 bases). Germline-derived CDR1 and CDR2 are SQVTM and ANQGSEA. The length of the CDR3 is 10 residues. This chain's CDR3 is CSGDMGEAFF. CDR3 coding DNA: TGCAGTGGGGACATGGGTGAAGCTTTCTTT.

V and J are TRBV19 and TRBJ2-2, with D unresolved. The CDR3 runs 17 residues. Trimming took off 5 bases at V and 1 base at J, with 17 bases between the two ends. The germline CDR1 and CDR2 sequences are LNHDA and SQIVND (reference sequence). CDR3 amino acids: CASSDLGRSLNTGELFF. The CDR3 region has the DNA TGTGCCAGTAGTGACCTGGGCAGATCCTTGAACACCGGGGAGCTGTTTTTT.

The chain carries TRBV9 and TRBJ2-7, with 10 positions matching TRBD2. CDR3 length: 16 residues. Germline V gene data show CDR1 as SGDLS and CDR2 as YYNGEE. J lost 3 bases, V lost 0 bases, and 6 bases had no gene match. DNA of the CDR3: TGTGCCAGCAGCGTAGGGCTAGCGGGAGTCGTCTACGAGCAGTACTTC. This sequence encodes CASSVGLAGVVYEQYF.

This chain connects TRBV29-1 to TRBJ1-1; no reliable D call. Germline CDR1 reads SQVTM; CDR2 reads ANQGSEA. V was clipped by 6 bases and J by 0 bases, with 11 bases between them. The CDR3 is made up of 13 amino acids. This chain's CDR3 is CSVWEGLNTEAFF. As DNA, the CDR3 is TGCAGCGTGTGGGAGGGATTGAACACTGAAGCTTTCTTT.

The chain has TRBV29-1 and TRBJ2-7, with 7 bases lining up with TRBD1. The CDR3 is made up of 15 amino acids. J was trimmed by 9 bases and V by 2 bases; bases with no gene match: 16. Germline CDR1 and CDR2: SQVTM and ANQGSEA. The CDR3 is CSVELGQVISSRQYF. The DNA of the CDR3 is TGCAGCGTTGAATTAGGACAGGTAATTTCCTCGCGGCAGTACTTC.

This chain uses TRBV4-1 with TRBJ2-7; 9 positions agree with TRBD1. The CDR3 spans 17 residues. V was clipped by 4 bases and J by 6 bases; unmatched bases: 16. Germline V lookup: CDR1 MGHRA, CDR2 YSYEKL. The CDR3 here is CASSPQQGTGWKSEQYF. Written as DNA, the CDR3 is TGCGCCAGCAGCCCCCAGCAGGGGACAGGGTGGAAGAGCGAGCAGTACTTC.

V usage is TRBV5-1 and J usage is TRBJ2-1, with a weak D call TRBD2 (6 bases). This CDR3 has 13 residues. CDR1 is SGHRS, CDR2 YFSETQ, per germline. V lost 4 bases and J 7 bases, leaving 12 bases between the germline ends. In DNA, the CDR3 is TGCGCCAGCAGCATTGGGGCGGGGAATGAGCAGTTCTTC. It translates to CASSIGAGNEQFF. The variable domain in full, completed from reference TRBV5-1 and TRBJ2-1, reads KAGVTQTPRYLIKTRGQQVTLSCSPISGHRSVSWYQQTPGQGLQFLFEYFSETQRNKGNFPGRFSGRQFSNSRSEMNVSTLELGDSALYLCASSIGAGNEQFFGPGTRLTVL.